The rows below give T cell receptor beta chains drawn from one sample of a study of T cell repertoires in cytomegalovirus infection. These receptors lack a known antigen. TCRdb redid the calling of the reads with MiXCR, one entry per CDR3 protein. The table lists hundreds of thousands of distinct CDR3 sequences, about 29% of them singletons, with around 20% in the top ten. Source: cultured PBMCs, taken from culture after CMV antigen stimulation. The receptor set was obtained from a human donor in good health (CMV status not recorded). Some clones in this sample may be carry-over from other donors' samples. The CDR3 runs from the conserved cysteine through the conserved F or W. Some rows mark clone size as missing; the rest say once, few, many or name a class of expanded clone.

>15|TRBJ1-6|.|TRBV7-6
CASSPTGTRNSPLHF
>13|TRBJ1-2|.|TRBV7-8
CASSSQGNYGHTF
>16|TRBJ1-4|few|TRBV24-1
CATSASTGTGNEKLFF
>13|TRBJ1-6|few|TRBV7-3
CASRGTDNSPLHF
>14|TRBJ2-7|.|TRBV6-5
CATRPGQGTYEQYF
>13|TRBJ2-7|.|TRBV7-6
CASSPDGSYEQYF
>15|TRBJ1-6|.|TRBV6-1
CASGDSISYNSPLHF
>13|TRBJ2-7|few|TRBV11-2
CASSLRREGEQYF
>14|TRBJ1-1|once|TRBV6-5
CASRETGENTEAFF
>14|TRBJ2-2|.|TRBV19
CASSRTGDTGELFF
>14|TRBJ2-1|.|TRBV5-1
CASSLWSGGDEQFF
>14|TRBJ1-5|few|TRBV12-3/TRBV12-4
CASSVGAINQPQHF
>11|TRBJ2-5|many|TRBV6-1
CASSEGETQYF
>16|TRBJ1-4|.|TRBV5-8
CASSSPQSHFNEKLFF
>16|TRBJ1-2|many|TRBV7-7
CASSSRGSRGIYGYTF
>13|TRBJ2-1|.|TRBV9
CASNRGDLNEQFF
>17|TRBJ1-1|.|TRBV7-2
CASSLGTGAGFRTEAFF
>11|TRBJ2-5|few|TRBV7-9
CASSPGTLLDF
>13|TRBJ2-7|.|TRBV27
CASSLGGPYGQYF
>13|TRBJ2-3|.|TRBV11-1
CASNSGGTDTQYF
>17|TRBJ2-3|.|TRBV7-3
CASSLRTSLYSTDTQYF
>14|TRBJ2-1|.|TRBV9
CASSDGLAYNEQFF
>13|TRBJ1-2|once|TRBV19
CASSADRGGSYTF
>16|TRBJ2-7|.|TRBV4-3
CASSRSRLDATYEQYF
>14|TRBJ2-2|.|TRBV5-1
CASDDRGNTGELFF
>13|TRBJ1-5|many|TRBV7-3
CASSFSLGQPQHF
>16|TRBJ2-2|.|TRBV20-1
CSARRYGGTNTGELFF
>14|TRBJ2-2|few|TRBV19
CATGEWVNTGELFF
>12|TRBJ2-5|few|TRBV10-3
CAITDGGETQYF
>15|TRBJ1-1|.|TRBV27
CASSHRGGYNTEAFF
>18|TRBJ1-1|.|TRBV6-6
CASSYSAGQGSGNTEAFF
>13|TRBJ2-7|.|TRBV28
CASSGTALYEQYF
>15|TRBJ2-5|.|TRBV7-8
CASSLEAGVQETQYF
>15|TRBJ2-5|.|TRBV25-1
CASSERSNRQETQYF
>15|TRBJ2-5|many|TRBV5-4
CASSPLQGMLETQYF
>15|TRBJ2-3|many|TRBV6-2/TRBV6-3
CASSLWAGSTDTQYF